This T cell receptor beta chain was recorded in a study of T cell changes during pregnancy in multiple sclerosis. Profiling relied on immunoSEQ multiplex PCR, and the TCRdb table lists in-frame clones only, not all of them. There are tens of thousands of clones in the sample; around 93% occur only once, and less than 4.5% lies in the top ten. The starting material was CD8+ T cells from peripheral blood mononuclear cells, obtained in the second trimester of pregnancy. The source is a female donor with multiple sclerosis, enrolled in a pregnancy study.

In DNA, the CDR3 is TGCGCCAGCAGCCAAGCCTGGGGGGGGCGAGAAAATGAGCAGTTCTTC. It yields the protein CASSQAWGGRENEQFF. The chain carries TRBV4-3 and TRBJ2-1; a possible D gene is TRBD2 (7 bases). The CDR3 covers 16 residues. Per germline, CDR1 LGHNA and CDR2 YSLEER. V lost 1 base to trimming and J lost 7 bases, with 17 bases between them.